Listed below are T cell receptor beta chains from one sample, sequenced in a study of OX40 agonist ivuxolimab in advanced cancers. The assay was immunoSEQ multiplex PCR, and TCRdb's table has in-frame clones only and misses some. The top ten clones hold around 0.53% of a sample with about 79,000 clones, 92% of them seen once. Sequencing used CD4+ or CD8+ T cells sorted from blood, obtained in a trial of the OX40 agonist ivuxolimab. These receptors were taken from an adult with an advanced solid tumor such as melanoma, head and neck, liver or kidney cancer. Both conserved end residues are part of each CDR3. Each record gives: CDR3 DNA, CDR3 protein, V gene, J gene, D gene, clone size. A D gene is named only where the DNA matches it firmly. Rows may omit the clone size; those that give it use once, few, many or a size class.

TGTGCCAGCAGTCTGGTGGGGGGCTCGAGCGCTGAAGCTTTCTTT	CASSLVGGSSAEAFF	TRBV7-6	TRBJ1-1	-	-
TGTGCCAGCAGTCCAGGCTCCTACAATGAGCAGTTCTTC	CASSPGSYNEQFF	TRBV2	TRBJ2-1	-	-
TGTGCCAGCAGCTTAGGTGGTGGGTCCTACGAGCAGTACTTC	CASSLGGGSYEQYF	TRBV11-2	TRBJ2-7	-	-
TGTGCCAGCAGCTGGACAGGGCTTAATGAAAAACTGTTTTTT	CASSWTGLNEKLFF	TRBV5-5	TRBJ1-4	TRBD1	-
TGTGCCATAACGGGCCCCCACAATGAGCAGTTCTTC	CAITGPHNEQFF	TRBV9	TRBJ2-1	-	-
TGTGCCAGCAGTGAATTTACGGGAGGACACCCCGGAGATACGCAGTATTTT	CASSEFTGGHPGDTQYF	TRBV25-1	TRBJ2-3	TRBD2	few
TGTGCCAGCAGTCCAGTCCGAAGGGAAACCGGGGAGCTGTTTTTT	CASSPVRRETGELFF	TRBV7-6	TRBJ2-2	-	-
TGTGCCAGCAGCCCACTAGCGGGAAGACCATTCGATGAGCAGTTCTTC	CASSPLAGRPFDEQFF	TRBV5-6	TRBJ2-1	TRBD2	-
TGTGCCAGCAGCACCGGACAGGGGATGGAGTACTTC	CASSTGQGMEYF	TRBV13	TRBJ2-7	TRBD1	-
TGTGCCAGCTCACAGGGACAGATCGCTGGAAACACCATATATTTT	CASSQGQIAGNTIYF	TRBV18	TRBJ1-3	TRBD1	-
TGTGCCAGCAGTTACACCAGTCGGGACAGGTCCCAGCATTTT	CASSYTSRDRSQHF	TRBV6-5	TRBJ1-5	TRBD1	-
TGTGCCAGCAGCTTTTATACAGGGGAAAGATACACCATATATTTT	CASSFYTGERYTIYF	TRBV11-3	TRBJ1-3	TRBD1	-
TGTGCCAGCACCCTGATCGGACAGGGCTACGAGCAGTACTTC	CASTLIGQGYEQYF	TRBV28	TRBJ2-7	TRBD1	-
TGTGCCAGCAGCTTAGTGCCTCCTGAACTCGGGACCTATTGGTTGGAGCAGTACTTC	CASSLVPPELGTYWLEQYF	TRBV11-3	TRBJ2-7	-	-
TGCGCCAGCAGCTTGGTGACCACCGGGGAGCTGTTTTTT	CASSLVTTGELFF	TRBV5-1	TRBJ2-2	-	-
TGTGCCAGCAGCTTCGACAGGGCAGTGACTGGCTACACCTTC	CASSFDRAVTGYTF	TRBV6-1	TRBJ1-2	TRBD1	-
TGTGCCAGCAGCCAAGGGAGACGGGGGCGAGACGAGCAGTACTTC	CASSQGRRGRDEQYF	TRBV14	TRBJ2-7	-	-
TGTGCTAGTGGCCCGCTCCAGAGGGGCTTGGGTCTGTTCTTC	CASGPLQRGLGLFF	TRBV12-5	TRBJ2-1	-	-
TGTGCCAGCAGCGTAGATACCCGGACGGAAGCTTTCTTT	CASSVDTRTEAFF	TRBV9	TRBJ1-1	-	-
TGTGCCAGCAGTTCCTCGTACAGGAACACTGAAGCTTTCTTT	CASSSSYRNTEAFF	TRBV6-1	TRBJ1-1	-	-
TGTGCCAGCTCATCCCAAAGGGGACAGACGTTTCTCTCTGGAAACACCATATATTTT	CASSSQRGQTFLSGNTIYF	TRBV18	TRBJ1-3	TRBD1	-
TGTGCCAGCTCACCAAAGGCTAGCGGGAGTTACGAGCAGTACTTC	CASSPKASGSYEQYF	TRBV18	TRBJ2-7	TRBD2	-
TGCGCCAGCAGCTTGCAGTACGGGCCGGATGCGGGAGATACGCAGTATTTT	CASSLQYGPDAGDTQYF	TRBV5-1	TRBJ2-3	-	-
TGTGCCAGTAGTATAGACCCACCTAGGGGAAGCTCCTACGAGCAGTACTTC	CASSIDPPRGSSYEQYF	TRBV19	TRBJ2-7	-	-
TGCGCCAGCAGCTTAAAGTCGGACAGGCCCCTAATGAACACTGAAGCTTTCTTT	CASSLKSDRPLMNTEAFF	TRBV5-1	TRBJ1-1	TRBD1	-
TGTGCCAGCAGCTTGGTCGCAGGGAGCACCGGGGAGCTGTTTTTT	CASSLVAGSTGELFF	TRBV5-4	TRBJ2-2	-	-
TGTGCCAGCAGTGAGGGGGGCCCCTCCTATGGCTACACCTTC	CASSEGGPSYGYTF	TRBV2	TRBJ1-2	-	once
TGTGCCAGCAGTTTGGGGGGGAACAATCAGCCCCAGCATTTT	CASSLGGNNQPQHF	TRBV28	TRBJ1-5	-	-
TGTGCCATCAGTGTGGACGGTCCCCACACTGAAGCTTTCTTT	CAISVDGPHTEAFF	TRBV10-3	TRBJ1-1	-	-
TGTGCCATCAGTGAGGGACGGGGGGATTCTGGCTACACCTTC	CAISEGRGDSGYTF	TRBV10-3	TRBJ1-2	-	-
TGTGCCAGCAGCTCCCGCCCGGGCGGGAGAACCTACGAGCAGTACTTC	CASSSRPGGRTYEQYF	TRBV7-8	TRBJ2-7	TRBD2	few
TGTGCCAGCAGCAGCCGCGGGACCCTCGCCTACGAGCAGTACTTC	CASSSRGTLAYEQYF	TRBV5-4	TRBJ2-7	-	-
TGTGCCAGTACGGGGCCCGGTGGAAATGAGCAGTTCTTC	CASTGPGGNEQFF	TRBV6-5	TRBJ2-1	-	-
TGTGCCAGTAGTCCCGCCCTTAGTTACAATGAGCAGTTCTTC	CASSPALSYNEQFF	TRBV19	TRBJ2-1	-	-
TGTGCCAGTATGGGTCCAGGGCCGAAGACCCAGTACTTC	CASMGPGPKTQYF	TRBV19	TRBJ2-5	-	-
TGTGCCAGCAGCTTAGGGCCGCGGATCCATGAGCAGTTCTTC	CASSLGPRIHEQFF	TRBV11-2	TRBJ2-1	-	-
TGTGCCAGCAGCGTTCTTGGCGGGGTTAGCACAGATACGCAGTATTTT	CASSVLGGVSTDTQYF	TRBV9	TRBJ2-3	-	-
TGTGCCAGTAGTATAACGAGGGACAGAGTCACAGATACGCAGTATTTT	CASSITRDRVTDTQYF	TRBV19	TRBJ2-3	TRBD1	-
TGTGCCAGCATACGGGGACAGAGGTTCGCTGAAGCTTTCTTT	CASIRGQRFAEAFF	TRBV6-1	TRBJ1-1	TRBD1	-
TGCGCCAGCAGCCCCCAAACAGGGCGGGAGGGCCAAGAGACCCAGTACTTC	CASSPQTGREGQETQYF	TRBV4-3	TRBJ2-5	TRBD2	-
TGTGCCAGCAGCCTAAGGGCAGGGAGGGGTTTGTCTGGCTACACCTTC	CASSLRAGRGLSGYTF	TRBV7-2	TRBJ1-2	-	-
TGTGCCAGCAGCTTAAGGCAGGGGGTTGGGGAGACCCAGTACTTC	CASSLRQGVGETQYF	TRBV7-3	TRBJ2-5	TRBD1	-
TGTGCCAGCAGTGAGGTGAACACTGAAGCTTTCTTT	CASSEVNTEAFF	TRBV6-1	TRBJ1-1	-	-
TGTGCCAGCGGCCTACTAGCAGGGACCGGGGAGCTGTTTTTT	CASGLLAGTGELFF	TRBV7-9	TRBJ2-2	-	-
TGTGCCAGCAGCTTGGGACAGGGGAGGACTGAAGCTTTCTTT	CASSLGQGRTEAFF	TRBV5-8	TRBJ1-1	TRBD1	-
TGTGCCAGCAGCTTAGGGACTAGCGGTGGCGAGCAGTACTTC	CASSLGTSGGEQYF	TRBV7-2	TRBJ2-7	TRBD2	-
TGTGCCAGCAGCTTAAAGGAAGCTTTCTTT	CASSLKEAFF	TRBV7-9	TRBJ1-1	-	-
TGTGCCAGCAGCCCTGGACTAGCGGGAAATTACGCGAACACCGGGGAGCTGTTTTTT	CASSPGLAGNYANTGELFF	TRBV7-8	TRBJ2-2	TRBD2	-
TGTGCCAGTAGTATGGGCAGAGGTGTTCATCAGCCCCAGCATTTT	CASSMGRGVHQPQHF	TRBV19	TRBJ1-5	-	-
TGTGCCAGCAGCTTCCCGGGACTAGCGGGAGGCAAAGATACGCAGTATTTT	CASSFPGLAGGKDTQYF	TRBV7-9	TRBJ2-3	TRBD2	-
TGCGCCAGCAGCTGGACCGGGACGGGGAGCACAGATACGCAGTATTTT	CASSWTGTGSTDTQYF	TRBV5-1	TRBJ2-3	-	-
TGTGCCAGCAGCCCAGCGTCCGTACAGGAGATGAACACTGAAGCTTTCTTT	CASSPASVQEMNTEAFF	TRBV4-2	TRBJ1-1	-	-
TGTGCCAGCAGCCCCTTTAGCTCCTACAATGAGCAGTTCTTC	CASSPFSSYNEQFF	TRBV28	TRBJ2-1	-	-